These T cell receptor beta chains were read from a single sample in a study of blood T cells in healthy people across ages. One entry per CDR3 protein, called by TCRdb with MiXCR from the 5' RACE reads. The sample carries more than 450,000 distinct CDR3 sequences, 27% recorded once. This sample also appeared in a second study, on T cells of mothers and their children.

Sequenced sample: blood. All receptors derive from a boy younger than 10 in good health. CDR3s include the opening cysteine and the closing phenylalanine or tryptophan. Each record gives: J gene, clone size, D gene, V gene, CDR3 protein, CDR3 DNA. The D gene is left open where the match is weak. Clone size is shown for a subset of rows, as once, few, many or a class of expanded clone.

TRBJ1-4 few NA TRBV6-1 CASSPTPINRVGNEKLFF TGTGCCAGCAGTCCAACTCCTATTAACAGGGTTGGAAATGAAAAACTGTTTTTT
TRBJ2-1 many TRBD2 TRBV29-1 CSVEGGGAVNEQFF TGCAGCGTTGAAGGCGGGGGGGCGGTCAATGAGCAGTTCTTC
TRBJ2-1 NA TRBD2 TRBV3-1 CASSPSDGGAYEQFF TGTGCCAGCAGCCCCTCAGACGGGGGGGCCTATGAGCAGTTCTTC
TRBJ1-2 NA NA TRBV20-1 CSARSGSYGYTF TGCAGTGCTAGATCCGGGAGCTATGGCTACACCTTC
TRBJ1-2 NA NA TRBV7-9 CASSLGTSILWGYTF TGTGCCAGCAGCTTAGGAACATCTATCCTATGGGGCTACACCTTC
TRBJ1-4 few NA TRBV29-1 CSVYGPTNEKLFF TGCAGCGTATACGGACCAACTAATGAAAAACTGTTTTTT
TRBJ2-1 few NA TRBV10-3 CAITQGGYNEQFF TGTGCCATCACGCAGGGGGGATACAATGAGCAGTTCTTC
TRBJ2-7 few NA TRBV7-9 CASSLPSDGEQYF TGTGCCAGCAGCCTCCCGTCGGATGGCGAGCAGTACTTC
TRBJ2-2 NA NA TRBV20-1 CSASEASGELFF TGCAGTGCTAGCGAGGCGTCCGGGGAGCTGTTTTTT
TRBJ2-1 NA TRBD2 TRBV3-1 CASSQVASGRNEQFF TGTGCCAGCAGCCAAGTGGCTAGCGGGCGAAATGAGCAGTTCTTC
TRBJ2-1 NA NA TRBV3-1 CASRPDTSYNEQFF TGTGCCAGCAGACCGGACACGTCCTACAATGAGCAGTTCTTC
TRBJ2-7 NA TRBD2 TRBV29-1 CSVEVTSGRGLYEQYF TGCAGCGTTGAGGTGACTAGCGGGAGAGGTCTCTACGAGCAGTACTTC
TRBJ2-4 few TRBD1 TRBV3-1 CASRDRGVLGNIQYF TGTGCCAGCAGGGACAGGGGAGTTCTCGGGAACATTCAGTACTTC
TRBJ2-4 once NA TRBV11-2 CASSRERAVQYF TGTGCCAGCAGCCGAGAGAGGGCGGTTCAGTACTTC
TRBJ2-5 few TRBD2 TRBV12-3/TRBV12-4 CASSPLGLAGDMAETQYF TGTGCCAGCAGTCCGCTGGGACTAGCGGGAGACATGGCAGAGACCCAGTACTTC
TRBJ1-2 many TRBD1 TRBV7-9 CASSLGTGAYGYTF TGTGCCAGCAGCTTAGGGACAGGCGCCTATGGCTACACCTTC
TRBJ2-4 NA NA TRBV6-1 CASTSSLRVTKNIQYF TGTGCCAGCACCTCATCCCTCAGGGTGACCAAAAACATTCAGTACTTC
TRBJ2-1 NA TRBD1 TRBV2 CASSEGGGGQFF TGTGCCAGCAGTGAAGGAGGGGGCGGGCAGTTCTTC
TRBJ2-3 NA NA TRBV7-6 CASSLETSVDTQYF TGTGCCAGCAGCTTAGAGACCAGCGTAGATACGCAGTATTTT
TRBJ2-6 few NA TRBV30 CAWSPGPSILTF TGTGCCTGGAGCCCAGGGCCCTCGATCCTGACTTTC
TRBJ2-1 NA TRBD2 TRBV11-2 CASSLDLAGGQQFF TGTGCCAGCAGCTTAGACCTAGCGGGGGGCCAGCAGTTCTTC
TRBJ2-5 NA NA TRBV9 CASSVDSSPVKTQYF TGTGCCAGCAGCGTAGATTCCTCCCCGGTGAAGACCCAGTACTTC
TRBJ2-2 few TRBD2 TRBV7-6 CASSGGGLWTGELFF TGTGCCAGCAGCGGCGGGGGGCTTTGGACCGGGGAGCTGTTTTTT
TRBJ1-4 few NA TRBV5-1 CASSFRRNEKLFF TGCGCCAGCAGCTTTCGACGGAATGAAAAACTGTTTTTT
TRBJ2-2 NA TRBD1 TRBV27 CASSFGQGPTGELFF TGTGCCAGCAGTTTCGGACAGGGGCCCACCGGGGAGCTGTTTTTT
TRBJ2-7 many TRBD1 TRBV5-5 CASSTRDRTYEQYF TGTGCCAGCAGCACGCGGGACAGGACCTACGAGCAGTACTTC
TRBJ1-3 NA NA TRBV29-1 CSVPDTDNTIYF TGCAGCGTGCCCGACACCGACAACACCATATATTTT
TRBJ2-1 few NA TRBV29-1 CSVGRDMGGQNYNEQFF TGCAGCGTTGGGAGAGATATGGGGGGACAAAACTACAATGAGCAGTTCTTC
TRBJ1-2 few TRBD1 TRBV20-1 CSARVPTPGGGYTF TGCAGTGCTAGAGTCCCGACCCCAGGGGGAGGCTACACCTTC
TRBJ2-2 few TRBD2 TRBV6-2/TRBV6-3 CASSHPTSGTFTGELFF TGTGCCAGCAGTCACCCGACTAGCGGCACCTTCACCGGGGAGCTGTTTTTT
TRBJ2-3 few TRBD2 TRBV7-2 CASSPTRLAASTDTQYF TGTGCCAGCAGCCCCACGCGACTAGCGGCTAGCACAGATACGCAGTATTTT
TRBJ2-1 few TRBD2 TRBV7-2 CASSLFAGTIDNEQFF TGTGCCAGCAGCTTATTTGCCGGGACTATCGACAATGAGCAGTTCTTC